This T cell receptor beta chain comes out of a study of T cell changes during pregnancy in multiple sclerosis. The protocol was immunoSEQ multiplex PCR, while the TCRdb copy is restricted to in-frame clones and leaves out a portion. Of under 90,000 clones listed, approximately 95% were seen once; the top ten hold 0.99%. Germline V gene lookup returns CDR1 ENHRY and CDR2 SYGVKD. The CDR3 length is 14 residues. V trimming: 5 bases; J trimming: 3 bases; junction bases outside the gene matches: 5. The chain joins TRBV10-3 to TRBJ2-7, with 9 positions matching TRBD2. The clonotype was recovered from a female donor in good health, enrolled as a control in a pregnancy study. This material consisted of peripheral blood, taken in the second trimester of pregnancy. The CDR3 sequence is CAISLAGKDYEQYF. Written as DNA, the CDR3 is TGTGCCATCAGTCTAGCGGGAAAAGACTACGAGCAGTACTTC.